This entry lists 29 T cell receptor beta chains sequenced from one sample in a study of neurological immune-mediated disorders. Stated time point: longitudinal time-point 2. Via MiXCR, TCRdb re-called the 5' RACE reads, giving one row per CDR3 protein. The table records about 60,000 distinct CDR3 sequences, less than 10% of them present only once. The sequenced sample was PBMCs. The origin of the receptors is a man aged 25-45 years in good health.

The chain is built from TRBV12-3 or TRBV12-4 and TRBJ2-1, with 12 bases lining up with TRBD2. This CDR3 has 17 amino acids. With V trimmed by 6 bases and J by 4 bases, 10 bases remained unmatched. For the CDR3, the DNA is TGTGCCAGCAGAACCGGGACTAGCGGGCTTTTGTACAATGAGCAGTTCTTC. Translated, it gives CASRTGTSGLLYNEQFF.

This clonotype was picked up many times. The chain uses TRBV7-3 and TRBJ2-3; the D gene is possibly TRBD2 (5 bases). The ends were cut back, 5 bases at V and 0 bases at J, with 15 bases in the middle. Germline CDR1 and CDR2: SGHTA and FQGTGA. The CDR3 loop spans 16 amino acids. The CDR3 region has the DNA TGTGCCAGCAGCCTCCGGACTGGGCGAAGCACAGATACGCAGTATTTT. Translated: CASSLRTGRSTDTQYF.

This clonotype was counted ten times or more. Written as DNA, the CDR3 is TGCAGTGCCGGAGGCAGCCCCGGGAGCCCCTACGAGCAGTACTTC. Translating gives CSAGGSPGSPYEQYF. J is TRBJ2-7 and V is TRBV20-1; TRBD2 might be the D (6 bases). V lost 6 bases to trimming and J lost 2 bases, with 20 bases between them. CDR1 DFQATT and CDR2 SNEGSKA come from the germline V gene (reference sequence). The CDR3 extends over 15 amino acids.

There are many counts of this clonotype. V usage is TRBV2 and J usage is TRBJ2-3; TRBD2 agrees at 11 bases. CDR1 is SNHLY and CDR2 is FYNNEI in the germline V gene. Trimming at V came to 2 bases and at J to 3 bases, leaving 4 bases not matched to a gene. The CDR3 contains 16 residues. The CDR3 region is CASSEFRTSGTDTQYF. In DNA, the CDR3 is TGTGCCAGCAGTGAATTTCGGACTAGCGGGACAGATACGCAGTATTTT.

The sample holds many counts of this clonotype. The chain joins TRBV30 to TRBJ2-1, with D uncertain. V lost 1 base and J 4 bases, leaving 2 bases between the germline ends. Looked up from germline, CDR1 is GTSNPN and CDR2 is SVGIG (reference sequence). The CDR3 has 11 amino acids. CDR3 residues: CAWSAYNEQFF. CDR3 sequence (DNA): TGTGCCTGGAGTGCATACAATGAGCAGTTCTTC.

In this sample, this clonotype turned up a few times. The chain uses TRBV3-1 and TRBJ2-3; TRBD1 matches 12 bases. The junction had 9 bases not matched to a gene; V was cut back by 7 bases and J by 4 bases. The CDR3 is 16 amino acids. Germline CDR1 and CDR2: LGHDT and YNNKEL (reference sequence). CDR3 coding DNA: TGTGCCAGCACCCGAGGGGGACAGGGGGCGTCAGATACGCAGTATTTT. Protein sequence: CASTRGGQGASDTQYF.

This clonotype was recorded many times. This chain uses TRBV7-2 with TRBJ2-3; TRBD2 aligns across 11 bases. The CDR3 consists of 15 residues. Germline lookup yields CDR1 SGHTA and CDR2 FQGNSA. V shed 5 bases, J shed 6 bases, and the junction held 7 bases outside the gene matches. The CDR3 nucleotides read TGTGCCAGCAGCCCTGGACTAGCGGGTATCGATACGCAGTATTTT. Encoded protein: CASSPGLAGIDTQYF. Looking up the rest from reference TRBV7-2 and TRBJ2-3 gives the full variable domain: GAGVSQSPSNKVTEKGKDVELRCDPISGHTALYWYRQSLGQGLEFLIYFQGNSAPDKSGLPSDRFSAERTGGSVSTLTIQRTQQEDSAVYLCASSPGLAGIDTQYFGPGTRLTVL.

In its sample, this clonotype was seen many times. The CDR3 DNA sequence: TGTGCCAGCAGCCAGGGGGGCGGGAGGGCCGCTGGGGAGCTGTTTTTT. Translating it yields CASSQGGGRAAGELFF. The chain couples TRBV9 to TRBJ2-2; 9 bases align to TRBD2. The junction had 12 bases not matched to a gene; V was cut back by 4 bases and J by 8 bases. CDR1 is SGDLS, CDR2 YYNGEE, per germline. The CDR3 totals 16 residues. The full variable domain, rest sourced from reference TRBV9 and TRBJ2-2, is DSGVTQTPKHLITATGQRVTLRCSPRSGDLSVYWYQQSLDQGLQFLIQYYNGEERAKGNILERFSAQQFPDLHSELNLSSLELGDSALYFCASSQGGGRAAGELFFGEGSRLTVL.

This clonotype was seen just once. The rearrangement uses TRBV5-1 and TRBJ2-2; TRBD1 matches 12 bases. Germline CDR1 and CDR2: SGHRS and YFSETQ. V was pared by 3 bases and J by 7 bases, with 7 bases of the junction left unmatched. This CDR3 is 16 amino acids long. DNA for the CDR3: TGCGCCAGCAGCTCAGGAGGGACAGGGGGCTTCGGGGAGCTGTTTTTT. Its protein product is CASSSGGTGGFGELFF.

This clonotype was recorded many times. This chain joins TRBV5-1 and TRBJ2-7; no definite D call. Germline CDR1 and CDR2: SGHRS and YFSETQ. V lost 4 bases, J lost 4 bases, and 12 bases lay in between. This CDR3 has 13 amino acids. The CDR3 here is CASSHDNAYEQYF. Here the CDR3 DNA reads TGCGCCAGCAGCCATGACAACGCGTACGAGCAGTACTTC. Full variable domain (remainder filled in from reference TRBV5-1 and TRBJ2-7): KAGVTQTPRYLIKTRGQQVTLSCSPISGHRSVSWYQQTPGQGLQFLFEYFSETQRNKGNFPGRFSGRQFSNSRSEMNVSTLELGDSALYLCASSHDNAYEQYFGPGTRLTVT.

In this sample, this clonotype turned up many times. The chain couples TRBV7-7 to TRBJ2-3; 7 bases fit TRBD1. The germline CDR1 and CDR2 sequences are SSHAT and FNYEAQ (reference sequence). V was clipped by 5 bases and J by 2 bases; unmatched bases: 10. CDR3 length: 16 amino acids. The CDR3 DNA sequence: TGTGCCAGCAGCCCCGGGACAGTTCCCGCCACAGATACGCAGTATTTT. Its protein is CASSPGTVPATDTQYF.

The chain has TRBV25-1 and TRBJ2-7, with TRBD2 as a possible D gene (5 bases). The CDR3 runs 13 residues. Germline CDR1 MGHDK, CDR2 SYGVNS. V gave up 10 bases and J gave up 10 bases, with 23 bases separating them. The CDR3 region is CANVPPPGTDQYF. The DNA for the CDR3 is TGTGCCAACGTACCTCCGCCGGGAACTGACCAGTACTTC.

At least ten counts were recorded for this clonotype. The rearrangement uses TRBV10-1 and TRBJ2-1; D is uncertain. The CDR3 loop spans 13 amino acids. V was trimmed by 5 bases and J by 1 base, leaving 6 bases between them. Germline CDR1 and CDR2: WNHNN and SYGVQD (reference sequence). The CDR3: CASSPDSYNEQFF. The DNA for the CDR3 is TGCGCCAGCAGTCCGGATTCCTACAATGAGCAGTTCTTC.

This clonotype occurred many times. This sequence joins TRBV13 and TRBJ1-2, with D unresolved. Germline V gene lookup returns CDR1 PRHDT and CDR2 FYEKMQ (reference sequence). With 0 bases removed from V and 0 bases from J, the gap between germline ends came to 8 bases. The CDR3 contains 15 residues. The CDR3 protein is CASSLGSTANYGYTF. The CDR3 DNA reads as TGTGCCAGCAGCTTAGGTAGTACAGCTAACTATGGCTACACCTTC.

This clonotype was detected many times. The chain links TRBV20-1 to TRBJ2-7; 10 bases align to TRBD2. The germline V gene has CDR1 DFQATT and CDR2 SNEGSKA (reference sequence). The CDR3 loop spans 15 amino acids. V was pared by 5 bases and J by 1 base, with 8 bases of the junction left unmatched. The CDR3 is CSAGRTSGGSYEQYF. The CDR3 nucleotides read TGCAGTGCTGGCAGGACTAGCGGTGGGTCCTACGAGCAGTACTTC.

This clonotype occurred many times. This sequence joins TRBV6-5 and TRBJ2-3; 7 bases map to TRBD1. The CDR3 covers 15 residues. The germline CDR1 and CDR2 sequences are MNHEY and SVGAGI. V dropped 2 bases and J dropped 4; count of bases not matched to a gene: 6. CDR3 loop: CASSYVMTGPDTQYF. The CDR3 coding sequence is TGTGCCAGCAGTTACGTGATGACAGGGCCAGATACGCAGTATTTT.

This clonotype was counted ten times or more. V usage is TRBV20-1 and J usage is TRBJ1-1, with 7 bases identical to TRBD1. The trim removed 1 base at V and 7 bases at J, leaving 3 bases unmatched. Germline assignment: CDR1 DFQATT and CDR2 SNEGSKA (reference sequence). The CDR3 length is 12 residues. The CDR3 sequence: CSARAGTVEAFF. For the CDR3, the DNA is TGCAGTGCTAGAGCCGGGACAGTTGAAGCTTTCTTT.

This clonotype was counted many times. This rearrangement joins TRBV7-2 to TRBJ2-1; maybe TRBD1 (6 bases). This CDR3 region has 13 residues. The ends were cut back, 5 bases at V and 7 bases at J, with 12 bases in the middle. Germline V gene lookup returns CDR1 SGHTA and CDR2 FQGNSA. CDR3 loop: CASSLRQVNEQFF. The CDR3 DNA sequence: TGTGCCAGCAGCCTCAGACAGGTTAATGAGCAGTTCTTC.

CDR3 in amino acids: CASSFGVSGEAYNEQFF. CDR3 nucleotide sequence: TGCGCCAGCAGCTTTGGTGTTAGCGGGGAGGCCTACAATGAGCAGTTCTTC. This sequence joins TRBV5-1 and TRBJ2-1; 8 positions agree with TRBD2. Trimming cost V 2 bases and J 2 bases; bases outside gene matches: 9. The CDR3 is made up of 17 amino acids. Germline assignment: CDR1 SGHRS and CDR2 YFSETQ. Full variable domain (rest looked up from reference TRBV5-1 and TRBJ2-1): KAGVTQTPRYLIKTRGQQVTLSCSPISGHRSVSWYQQTPGQGLQFLFEYFSETQRNKGNFPGRFSGRQFSNSRSEMNVSTLELGDSALYLCASSFGVSGEAYNEQFFGPGTRLTVL.

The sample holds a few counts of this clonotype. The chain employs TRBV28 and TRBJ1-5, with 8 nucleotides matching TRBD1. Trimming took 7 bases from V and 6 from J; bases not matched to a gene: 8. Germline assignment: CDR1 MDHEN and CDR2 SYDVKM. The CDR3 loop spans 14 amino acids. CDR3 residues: CASIETGVVQPQHF. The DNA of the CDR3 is TGTGCCAGCATTGAGACAGGGGTGGTTCAGCCCCAGCATTTT.

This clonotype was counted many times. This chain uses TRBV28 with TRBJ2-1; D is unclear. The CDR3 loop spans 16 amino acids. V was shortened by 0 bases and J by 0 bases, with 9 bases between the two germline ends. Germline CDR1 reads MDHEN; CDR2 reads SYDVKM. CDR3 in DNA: TGTGCCAGCAGTTTATGGGGCGGAAACTCCTACAATGAGCAGTTCTTC. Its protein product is CASSLWGGNSYNEQFF.

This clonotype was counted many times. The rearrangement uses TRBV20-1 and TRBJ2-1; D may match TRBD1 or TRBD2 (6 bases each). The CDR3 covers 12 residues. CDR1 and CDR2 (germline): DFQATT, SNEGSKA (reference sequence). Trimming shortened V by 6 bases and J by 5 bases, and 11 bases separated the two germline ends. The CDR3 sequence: CSARDTNNEQFF. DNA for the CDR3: TGCAGTGCGCGGGACACTAACAATGAGCAGTTCTTC.

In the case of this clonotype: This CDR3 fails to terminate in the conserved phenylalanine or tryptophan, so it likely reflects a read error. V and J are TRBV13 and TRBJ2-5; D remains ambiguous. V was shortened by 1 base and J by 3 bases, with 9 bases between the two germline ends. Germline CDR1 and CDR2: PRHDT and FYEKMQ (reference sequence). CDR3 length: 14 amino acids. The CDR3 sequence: CASSLVGREETQYY. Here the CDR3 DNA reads TGTGCCAGCAGCTTAGTAGGAAGGGAAGAGACCCAGTACTAC.

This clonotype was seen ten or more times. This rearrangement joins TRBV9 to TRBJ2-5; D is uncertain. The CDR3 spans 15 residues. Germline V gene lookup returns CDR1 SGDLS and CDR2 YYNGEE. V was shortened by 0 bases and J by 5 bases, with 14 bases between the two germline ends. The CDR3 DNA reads TGTGCCAGCAGCGTAGGGCTATTAAAAGGGGAGACCCAGTACTTC. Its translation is CASSVGLLKGETQYF.

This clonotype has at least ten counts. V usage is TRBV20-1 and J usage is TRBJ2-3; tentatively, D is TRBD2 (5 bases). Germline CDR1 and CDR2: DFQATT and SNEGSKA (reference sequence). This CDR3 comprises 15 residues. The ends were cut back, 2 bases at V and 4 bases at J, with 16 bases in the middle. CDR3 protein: CSARSSFAGADTQYF. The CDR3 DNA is TGCAGTGCTAGATCCTCTTTCGCGGGCGCAGATACGCAGTATTTT.

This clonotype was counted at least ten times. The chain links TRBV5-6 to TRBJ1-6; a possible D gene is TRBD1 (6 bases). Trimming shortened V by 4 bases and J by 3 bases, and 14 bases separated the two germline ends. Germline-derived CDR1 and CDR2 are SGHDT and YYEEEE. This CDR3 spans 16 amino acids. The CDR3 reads CASSHRDKRYNSPLHF. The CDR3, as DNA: TGTGCCAGCAGCCATCGGGACAAGCGCTATAATTCACCCCTCCACTTT.

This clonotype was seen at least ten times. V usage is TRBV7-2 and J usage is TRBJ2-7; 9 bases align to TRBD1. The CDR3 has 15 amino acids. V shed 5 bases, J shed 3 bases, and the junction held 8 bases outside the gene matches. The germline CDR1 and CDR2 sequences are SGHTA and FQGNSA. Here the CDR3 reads CASSLTTGGVYEQYF. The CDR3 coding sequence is TGTGCCAGCAGCCTCACGACAGGGGGGGTCTACGAGCAGTACTTC.

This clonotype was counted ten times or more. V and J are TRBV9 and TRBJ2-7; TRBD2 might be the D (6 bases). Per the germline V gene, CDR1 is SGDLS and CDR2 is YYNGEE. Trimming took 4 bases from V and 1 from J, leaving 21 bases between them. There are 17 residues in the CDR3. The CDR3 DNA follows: TGTGCCAGCAGCCTCAACCCGACTAGGGCAGGGTCCTACGAGCAGTACTTC. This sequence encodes CASSLNPTRAGSYEQYF.

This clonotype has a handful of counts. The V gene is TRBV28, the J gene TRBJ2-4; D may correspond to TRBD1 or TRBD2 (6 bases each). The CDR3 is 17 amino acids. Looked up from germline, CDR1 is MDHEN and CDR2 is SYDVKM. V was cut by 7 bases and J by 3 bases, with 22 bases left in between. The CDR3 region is CASKKVTSSTGKNIQYF. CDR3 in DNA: TGTGCCAGCAAAAAAGTGACTAGTTCGACAGGCAAAAACATTCAGTACTTC.